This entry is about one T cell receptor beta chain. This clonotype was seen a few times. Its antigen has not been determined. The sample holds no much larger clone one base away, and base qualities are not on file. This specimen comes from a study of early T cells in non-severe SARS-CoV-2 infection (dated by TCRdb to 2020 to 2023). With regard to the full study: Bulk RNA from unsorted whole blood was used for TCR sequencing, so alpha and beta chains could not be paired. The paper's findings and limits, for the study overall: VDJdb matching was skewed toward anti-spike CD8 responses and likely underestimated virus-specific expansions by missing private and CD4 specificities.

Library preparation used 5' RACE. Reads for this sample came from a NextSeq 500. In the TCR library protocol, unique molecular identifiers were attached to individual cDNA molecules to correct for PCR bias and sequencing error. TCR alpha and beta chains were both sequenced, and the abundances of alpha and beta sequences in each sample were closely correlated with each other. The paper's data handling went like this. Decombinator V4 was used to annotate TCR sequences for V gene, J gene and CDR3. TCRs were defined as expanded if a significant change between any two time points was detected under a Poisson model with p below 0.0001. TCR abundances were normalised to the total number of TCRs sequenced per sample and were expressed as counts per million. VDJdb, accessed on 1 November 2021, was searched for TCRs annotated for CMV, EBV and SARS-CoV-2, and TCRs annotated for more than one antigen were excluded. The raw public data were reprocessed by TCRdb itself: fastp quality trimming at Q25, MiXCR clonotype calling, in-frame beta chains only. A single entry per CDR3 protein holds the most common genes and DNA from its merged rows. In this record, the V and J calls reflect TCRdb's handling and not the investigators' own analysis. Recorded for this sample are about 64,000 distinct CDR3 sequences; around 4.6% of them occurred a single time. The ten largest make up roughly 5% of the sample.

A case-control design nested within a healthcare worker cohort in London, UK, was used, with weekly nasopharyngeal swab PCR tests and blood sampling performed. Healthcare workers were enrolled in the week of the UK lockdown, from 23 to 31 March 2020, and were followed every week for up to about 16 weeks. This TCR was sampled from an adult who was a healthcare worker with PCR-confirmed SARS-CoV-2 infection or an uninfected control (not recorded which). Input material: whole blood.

In nucleotides, the sequence is TGTGCCAGCAGCGTCGGACAGGGGGCGGCCACCGGGGAGCTGTTTTTT. This translates into CASSVGQGAATGELFF. The chain couples TRBV9 to TRBJ2-2, with TRBD1 identical over 11 junction bases. In the germline V gene, CDR1 corresponds to SGDLS and CDR2 to YYNGEE. The germline V and J ends show losses of 2 bases and 4 bases respectively, and no gene match explains 4 bases of the junction. From its cysteine to its phenylalanine, the CDR3 spans 16 amino acids. Here the CDR3 DNA is all that survives: 48 bases in frame from base 1.